Presented here are 14 T cell receptor beta chains from one specimen sequenced in a study of monozygotic twins with inflammatory bowel disease. TCRdb processed the 5' RACE reads again and assigns one entry to each CDR3 protein, with no DNA. This sample contains around 380,000 distinct CDR3 sequences. Sequencing was carried out using blood. These receptors came from a human donor with ulcerative colitis or Crohn's disease, or a healthy co-twin of an affected twin (not recorded which).

This chain connects TRBV4-2 to TRBJ1-2; TCRdb lists TRBD1, though no DNA is available to test this call. Germline lookup yields CDR1 LGHNA and CDR2 YNFKEQ. This CDR3 has 18 residues. The chain's CDR3 is CASSPETRGQGSNYGYTF.

The J gene is TRBJ2-1, the V gene TRBV2. The CDR3 has 13 amino acids. Germline V gene sequence: CDR1 SNHLY, CDR2 FYNNEI. CDR3 loop: CASMVDRYNEQFF.

V gene TRBV20-1 combines with J gene TRBJ1-4. Germline V lookup: CDR1 DFQATT, CDR2 SNEGSKA (reference sequence). The CDR3 length is 14 residues. CDR3 in amino acids: CSARLLQANEKLFF.

This chain's CDR3 is CASSFWAPSYNEQFF. The chain has TRBV5-6 and TRBJ2-1. CDR1 and CDR2 (germline): SGHDT, YYEEEE. The CDR3 loop spans 15 amino acids.

The chain combines TRBV5-1 with TRBJ2-7; the D call of TRBD1 rests on TCRdb alone, since no DNA is present to check it. CDR3 length equals 12 residues. Germline CDR1 SGHRS, CDR2 YFSETQ. The CDR3 spells CASLGVGAEQYF.

The chain uses TRBV5-6 and TRBJ2-5; TCRdb lists TRBD2, though no DNA is available to test this call. The CDR3 covers 14 residues. Germline-derived CDR1 and CDR2 are SGHDT and YYEEEE. The CDR3 reads CASSPGLRRETQYF.

The rearrangement uses TRBV29-1 and TRBJ1-2; TCRdb's assignment of TRBD1 cannot be checked, as there is no DNA. This CDR3 has 12 amino acids. The germline gives CDR1 SQVTM, CDR2 ANQGSEA. CDR3 loop: CSVEQGTGGYTF.

The chain employs TRBV5-1 and TRBJ1-1; TCRdb selects TRBD1, and the lack of DNA leaves this call unchecked. Germline V lookup: CDR1 SGHRS, CDR2 YFSETQ. The CDR3 is 16 residues long. The CDR3 loop reads CASSLGEGRGRTEAFF.

The chain recombines TRBV12-3 or TRBV12-4 with TRBJ2-6; TCRdb picks TRBD1, but there is no DNA to check that call. The CDR3 spans 17 residues. This CDR3 reads CASSFRQVDSGANVLTF.

This chain links TRBV5-1 with TRBJ2-1; the TRBD2 assignment by TCRdb is unverifiable without DNA. Germline V gene lookup returns CDR1 SGHRS and CDR2 YFSETQ. This CDR3 has 18 residues. CDR3: CASSLAGVAGGNYNEQFF.

This chain links TRBV20-1 with TRBJ1-1. The CDR3 is 13 amino acids. Germline lookup yields CDR1 DFQATT and CDR2 SNEGSKA (reference sequence). The CDR3 loop is CSASNSRFTEAFF.

This chain joins TRBV6-1 and TRBJ1-5. CDR1 is MNHNS and CDR2 is SASEGT in the germline V gene. The CDR3 runs to 12 residues. The chain's CDR3 is CACRLGNQPQHF.

This chain uses TRBV10-3 with TRBJ1-2. CDR1 is ENHRY, CDR2 SYGVKD, per germline. The length of the CDR3 is 16 residues. This CDR3 reads CAISESGHVANYGYTF.

The V and J genes are TRBV28 and TRBJ2-2; checking the TCRdb D call of TRBD2 is not possible without DNA. From germline, CDR1 is MDHEN and CDR2 SYDVKM. The CDR3 is 16 amino acids. CDR3 residues: CASSPSSGSNTGELFF.